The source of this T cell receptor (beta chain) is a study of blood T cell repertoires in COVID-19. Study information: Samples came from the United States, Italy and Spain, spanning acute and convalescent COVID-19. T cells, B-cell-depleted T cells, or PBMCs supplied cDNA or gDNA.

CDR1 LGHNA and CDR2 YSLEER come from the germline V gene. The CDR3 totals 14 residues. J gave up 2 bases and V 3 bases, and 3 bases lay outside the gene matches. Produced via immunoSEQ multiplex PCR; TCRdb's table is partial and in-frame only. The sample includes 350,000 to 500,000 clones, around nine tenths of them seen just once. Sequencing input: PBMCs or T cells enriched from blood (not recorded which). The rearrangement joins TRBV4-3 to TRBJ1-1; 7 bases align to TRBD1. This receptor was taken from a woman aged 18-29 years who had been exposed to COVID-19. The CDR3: CASSQGQRNTEAFF. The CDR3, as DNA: TGCGCCAGCAGCCAGGGACAGAGAAACACTGAAGCTTTCTTT.